This T cell receptor (beta chain) was documented in a study of vaccination and CD4 T cells after COVID-19 (dated by TCRdb to 2021 to 2024). Broadly, across the study: SARS-CoV-2 positivity had been established in the convalescent patients by nasal swab PCR, and mild disease was recorded in roughly 9 of these patients and severe disease in one. The convalescent cohort comprised six males and four females, including two Hispanic individuals, seven Caucasians, two Asians and one multiracial person. Each participant got two doses of either the Pfizer-BioNTech BNT162b2 vaccine (n=8) or the Moderna mRNA-1273 vaccine (n=2). Post-COVID blood samples were collected from convalescent patients a median of approximately 93 days after diagnosis, with a range of roughly 30 to 161 days. The time from the second vaccine dose to post-vaccine blood sampling had a median of roughly 77 days and ranged from about 12 to 250 days. Overlapping spike peptide pools from SARS-CoV-2 and from the common cold coronaviruses HCoV-NL63, HCoV-OC43 and HCoV-229E were used as culture stimuli. Control cultures used a CEFX viral epitope pool as positive control, an HIV-1 Nef peptide pool as negative control, or no peptide. In under twelve COVID-19 convalescent patients and a handful of infection-naive healthy vaccine recipients, researchers compared the spike-specific CD4+ TCR repertoire from before mRNA vaccination with the repertoire from after.

This clonotype was counted a few times. The antigen it recognizes is unknown. No much larger clone exists at a distance of one base, and base qualities are not known. The receptor library was made with PCR. At the Johns Hopkins FTIC core, DNA from the cultured CD4+ T cells underwent TCR sequencing with the Oncomine TCR Beta short-read assay. Genomic DNA was extracted from the cultured CD4+ T cells with the QIAamp micro DNA kit. Oncomine TCR Beta libraries from cultured CD4+ T cells were pooled using unique dual indexes and sequenced on an Illumina iSeq 100. In the paper's pipeline: Non-productive sequences were removed, and CDR3s that did not start with C, did not end with F or W, or were shorter than 7 amino acids were discarded. Antigen-specific clonotypes were identified using the MANAFEST web application through comparison of peptide-stimulated wells with reference and other culture wells. Positive clones required FDR below 0.05, an odds ratio above 5, and productive frequency above 0.1% in at least two of three replicate wells. Cross-reactive clonotypes were defined as significantly expanded in both SARS-CoV-2 spike wells and at least one common cold coronavirus spike condition. Levenshtein distances (stringdist) and unrooted phylogenetic trees (ape) in R version 3.6.1 were used to assess CDR3 homology. The raw public data were reprocessed by TCRdb itself: fastp quality trimming at Q25, MiXCR clonotype calling, in-frame beta chains only. Every entry covers one CDR3 protein and lists the most common genes and DNA from its rows. TCRdb, not the original authors, processed these V and J calls. The sample table lists some 12,000 distinct CDR3 sequences, less than 50% of them with a count of one. The ten largest clones capture approximately 15% of the sample.

Beyond this particular receptor, the publication reports: Of the vaccine-specific clones in convalescent patients, 304 of 307, or nearly all, reacted only to SARS-CoV-2 spike and did not cross-react with common cold coronaviruses. In convalescent patients, a median 86.3% of post-vaccine SARS-CoV-2-reactive clones were detected only after vaccination, and vaccine-specific priming was suggested by this finding. Relatively few convalescent patients were included in the study, and early timepoints after natural infection were not analyzed. An increase in the median number of SARS-CoV-2-reactive clonotypes from more than 20 after infection to a few dozen after vaccination was observed, but the change was not found to be significant.

Reading the germline V gene gives CDR1 MNHNS and CDR2 SASEGT. The cysteine opens and the phenylalanine closes a CDR3 of 20 amino acids. The read is trimmed to its CDR3 DNA, 60 bases read in frame from base 1. For this chain, trimming is 6 bases at the V end and 0 bases at the J end, and the number of junction bases without a gene match is 14. This sample's treatment or condition label indicates: approximately nine-day PBMC culture with coronavirus spike peptide pools or control peptides (ViraFEST assay). To expand antigen-specific T cells with peptide pools and then pick out the expanded clonotypes through TCR sequencing, the study relied on the ViraFEST assay. The positive SARS-CoV-2 PCR tests of the convalescent patients were dated from March to December 2020, before the Alpha, Beta and Delta variants emerged in the United States. Fewer than 2.5 million PBMCs per well were cultured in IMDM with roughly 5% human AB serum and roughly 9.3 IU/ml IL-2, plus 10 ug/ml peptide pools. On days 3 and 7, half of the culture medium was replaced with fresh IL-2-containing medium. After around 11 days of culture, CD4+ T cells were isolated by negative selection using the EasySep CD4+ T cell isolation kit. PBMCs were separated from whole blood using Ficoll-Paque Plus gradient centrifugation and then either used fresh or cryopreserved at -140C. Culture conditions were generally each tested in triplicate wells.

Sequencing used CD4+ T cells from blood, cultured in vitro. The receptor was isolated from a human donor who had recovered from COVID-19. The chain is made from TRBV6-1 and TRBJ2-1, with TRBD2 identical over 13 junction bases. The nucleotide sequence is given as TGTGCCAGCAGCCCTCGGACTAGCGGGAGCTTTTTGAGCTCCTACAATGAGCAGTTCTTC. This encodes CASSPRTSGSFLSSYNEQFF.